The 15 T cell receptor beta chains given below trace back to one sample, sequenced in a study of T cells in Graves' hyperthyroidism and ophthalmopathy. RNA transcripts yielded amplified TCR beta CDR3 regions. TCR CDR3 underwent first-round RT-PCR with the HTBI primer set. TCRdb re-derived calls from the multiplex PCR reads in MiXCR, one entry per CDR3 protein. The data contain 390,000 or so distinct CDR3 sequences, under 15% of them singletons. The sample taken for sequencing was blood. Source of these receptors: a man between 18 and 35 years old with Graves' ophthalmopathy.

Ten or more counts support this clonotype. CDR3: CASSLIGTNYEQYF. CDR3 DNA: TGCGCCAGCAGCTTGATCGGGACCAACTACGAGCAGTACTTC. This chain joins TRBV5-1 and TRBJ2-7; D possibly uses TRBD1 or TRBD2 (5 bases each). V was pared by 1 base and J by 3 bases, with 11 bases between. Germline V lookup: CDR1 SGHRS, CDR2 YFSETQ. The CDR3 length is 14 residues.

This clonotype has ten or more counts. V and J are TRBV5-1 and TRBJ1-2, with a weak D call TRBD1 (5 bases). There are 14 residues in the CDR3. Per germline, CDR1 SGHRS and CDR2 YFSETQ. V lost 5 bases to trimming and J lost 5 bases, with 16 bases between them. CDR3 in amino acids: CASRPEGHGYGYTF. CDR3 in DNA: TGCGCCAGCAGACCCGAGGGGCACGGTTATGGCTACACCTTC.

This clonotype showed up many times. CDR3 protein: CASSAIGTGAETQYF. The CDR3 DNA reads TGTGCCAGCAGCGCCATCGGGACAGGGGCAGAGACCCAGTACTTC. The genes are TRBV7-9 and TRBJ2-5, with 10 nucleotides matching TRBD1. The germline V gene has CDR1 SEHNR and CDR2 FQNEAQ (reference sequence). The CDR3 spans 15 residues. V was clipped by 5 bases and J by 4 bases; unmatched bases: 7. The full variable domain, with the rest looked up from reference TRBV7-9 and TRBJ2-5, is DTGVSQNPRHKITKRGQNVTFRCDPISEHNRLYWYRQTLGQGPEFLTYFQNEAQLEKSRLLSDRFSAERPKGSFSTLEIQRTEQGDSAMYLCASSAIGTGAETQYFGPGTRLLVL.

The J gene is TRBJ2-3, the V gene TRBV10-2, with TRBD2 as a possible D gene (6 bases). From germline, CDR1 is WSHSY and CDR2 SAAADI. CDR3 length: 14 residues. V lost 4 bases and J lost 3, with 11 bases in between. The CDR3 reads CASSGEDGTDTQYF. The DNA of the CDR3 is TGCGCCAGCAGTGGGGAGGATGGAACAGATACGCAGTATTTT.

The chain joins TRBV3-1 to TRBJ1-4; TRBD1 aligns across 7 bases. Germline values: CDR1 LGHDT, CDR2 YNNKEL (reference sequence). J was trimmed by 6 bases and V by 3 bases; bases with no gene match: 4. The CDR3 totals 14 residues. CDR3 sequence reads: CASSQGGGYEKLFF. CDR3 bases: TGTGCCAGCAGCCAGGGAGGGGGCTATGAAAAACTGTTTTTT.

This clonotype has ten or more counts. V usage is TRBV9 and J usage is TRBJ1-3; D call uncertain. The CDR3 covers 12 residues. The V and J ends lost 3 bases and 0 bases respectively, with 1 base between them. CDR1 is SGDLS and CDR2 is YYNGEE in the germline V gene. The CDR3 DNA follows: TGTGCCAGCAGCGCCTCTGGAAACACCATATATTTT. Amino acids: CASSASGNTIYF.

This clonotype was detected only a few times. J is TRBJ2-1 and V is TRBV20-1; TRBD2 agrees at 10 bases. Per the germline V gene, CDR1 is DFQATT and CDR2 is SNEGSKA (reference sequence). The CDR3 extends over 14 amino acids. The V segment lost 1 base and the J segment 6 bases; nucleotides outside the gene matches: 3. This chain's CDR3 is CSARVLAGTNEQFF. In DNA form, the CDR3 reads TGCAGTGCTAGAGTACTAGCGGGAACCAATGAGCAGTTCTTC.

The J gene is TRBJ1-3, the V gene TRBV5-8; D uncertain. With 4 bases removed from V and 9 bases from J, the gap between germline ends came to 11 bases. Germline V CDR1 and CDR2: SGHTS, YDEGEE. This CDR3 region has 12 residues. For the CDR3, the DNA is TGTGCCAGCAGCCCTGGCACGGGCACCATATATTTT. Residues: CASSPGTGTIYF.

The chain recombines TRBV4-1 with TRBJ1-5; D is unclear. This CDR3 has 16 residues. CDR1 is MGHRA and CDR2 is YSYEKL in the germline V gene. With 0 bases removed from V and 0 bases from J, the gap between germline ends came to 9 bases. Here the CDR3 DNA reads TGCGCCAGCAGCCAAGATCTGGATTATAGCAATCAGCCCCAGCATTTT. Translation: CASSQDLDYSNQPQHF.

This clonotype appeared many times. This chain links TRBV20-1 with TRBJ2-5; either TRBD1 or TRBD2 may fit D (5 bases each). The CDR3 is made up of 13 amino acids. V was cut by 1 base and J by 9 bases, with 15 bases left in between. The V gene's germline CDR1 is DFQATT and CDR2 SNEGSKA (reference sequence). The CDR3 nucleotides read TGCAGTGCTAGAGGGTCCACGGTGGGGGCCCAGTACTTC. The encoded protein is CSARGSTVGAQYF.

This clonotype was seen at least ten times. The chain combines TRBV6-1 with TRBJ2-5; 8 bases match TRBD2. The CDR3 has 15 residues. The germline V gene encodes CDR1 MNHNS and CDR2 SASEGT. After removal of 4 bases from V and 2 bases from J, the junction contained 6 bases not matched to a gene. CDR3 sequence reads: CASSGIGRGQETQYF. CDR3 in DNA: TGTGCCAGCAGTGGTATCGGGAGGGGGCAAGAGACCCAGTACTTC.

A word on this clonotype: A junction boundary mismatches the germline segment, possibly from a read error. The gene calls are TRBV11-2 and TRBJ2-3, with unresolved D. This CDR3 is built from 18 residues. Germline V gene lookup returns CDR1 SGHAT and CDR2 FQNNGV. The CDR3 bases are TGTGCCAGCAGCTTATCCCGGGCTAGTGGGATTAGCACAGATACGCGGTATTTT. Translating gives CASSLSRASGISTDTRYF.

A note on this clonotype: A much more abundant neighbour one base away suggests this may be a read error. The genes are TRBV30 and TRBJ2-2, with 10 nucleotides matching TRBD2. The CDR3 totals 14 residues. Germline V CDR1 and CDR2: GTSNPN, SVGIG (reference sequence). The CDR3 sequence is CVWRRLAGEKELFF. The CDR3 nucleotides are TGTGTCTGGAGGCGGCTAGCGGGGGAGAAGGAGCTGTTTTTT.

This clonotype was detected only a few times. The chain uses TRBV18 and TRBJ2-1, with 9 bases identical to TRBD1. The germline V gene has CDR1 KGHSH and CDR2 LQKENI. V shed 3 bases and J 7 bases; nucleotides not matched to a gene: 4. This CDR3 is 14 amino acids long. CDR3 nucleotide sequence: TGTGCCAGCTCACCCCCGACAGGGGGTAATGAGCAGTTCTTC. Translated: CASSPPTGGNEQFF. Filled out from reference TRBV18 and TRBJ2-1, the complete variable domain reads NAGVMQNPRHLVRRRGQEARLRCSPMKGHSHVYWYRQLPEEGLKFMVYLQKENIIDESGMPKERFSAEFPKEGPSILRIQQVVRGDSAAYFCASSPPTGGNEQFFGPGTRLTVL.

Many counts were recorded for this clonotype. This sequence joins TRBV9 and TRBJ2-1; D gene uncertain. Trimming took 0 bases from V and 7 from J, leaving 5 bases between them. Germline-derived CDR1 and CDR2 are SGDLS and YYNGEE. The CDR3 length is 12 residues. The CDR3 coding sequence is TGTGCCAGCAGCGTAGACGGTAATGAGCAGTTCTTC. Protein: CASSVDGNEQFF.